This T cell receptor (beta chain) was captured by sequencing in a study of regulatory T cells in long-lasting Graves disease. There are many counts of this clonotype. Noted time point: newly diagnosed GD, antithyroid drugs for less than 3 months. PBMC RNA was the source of the TCR library. As a group, patients came from one endocrinology department in Xi'an, China. Arm-PCR of CDR3 regions and iRepertoire HTBI primers were used to build TCR beta libraries. TCRdb analysed the multiplex PCR reads with MiXCR anew, one entry per CDR3 protein. The sample has under 800,000 distinct CDR3 sequences; around 17% are singletons. This CDR3 is built from 15 residues. Germline CDR1 and CDR2: SGDLS and YYNGEE. V gave up 0 bases and J gave up 5 bases, with 12 bases separating them. This same sample was also part of a study on T cells in Graves' hyperthyroidism and ophthalmopathy. That report adds: Researchers defined stable Graves' hyperthyroidism as no ophthalmopathy progression within 18 months. Ophthalmopathy could be told apart from stable hyperthyroidism with a 13 V-J model.

This chain joins TRBV9 and TRBJ1-5; D might be TRBD1 (6 bases). This clonotype originated in a woman aged 25 to 39 with Graves disease. The source was peripheral blood mononuclear cells (PBMCs), collected at new diagnosis, from a patient treated with antithyroid drugs. This CDR3 reads CASSVGGGRDQPQHF. The DNA of the CDR3 is TGTGCCAGCAGCGTAGGGGGGGGGCGCGATCAGCCCCAGCATTTT. Supplemented by reference TRBV9 and TRBJ1-5, the full variable domain reads DSGVTQTPKHLITATGQRVTLRCSPRSGDLSVYWYQQSLDQGLQFLIQYYNGEERAKGNILERFSAQQFPDLHSELNLSSLELGDSALYFCASSVGGGRDQPQHFGDGTRLSIL.